This T cell receptor (beta chain) was observed in a study of cytomegalovirus exposure and HLA in healthy donors. Comments on this clone: Its antigen is still unknown.

V was clipped by 1 base and J by 4 bases, with 13 bases between them. The CDR3 loop spans 15 amino acids. Germline V gene lookup returns CDR1 LNHNV and CDR2 YYDKDF (reference sequence). Study-level findings and limits: The study flagged some 170 TCR beta chains as cytomegalovirus-associated. Three chains linked to CMV were shown in vitro to be specific for CMV antigens.

TCRdb's copy holds only in-frame clones and misses some; the assay was immunoSEQ multiplex PCR. The sample includes 200,000 or so clones, about 90% of them seen just once. The donors were in the roughly 130-subject validation cohort, distinct from the roughly 700-subject first cohort. What was sequenced was PBMCs. The sequence was obtained from a woman aged 18-35 years in good health and CMV-seronegative. The chain links TRBV15 to TRBJ2-5, with D perhaps TRBD1 (5 bases). The CDR3 spells CATSRGGRAPETQYF. For the CDR3, the DNA is TGTGCCACCAGCAGAGGTGGCAGGGCCCCAGAGACCCAGTACTTC.